This section outlines one TCR beta chain sequence together with its context. These data come from a study of memory CD4+ T cells and cytomegalovirus serostatus. This CDR3 comprises 15 residues. The germline CDR1 and CDR2 sequences are LGHNA and YSLEER. V lost 4 bases to trimming and J lost 8 bases; unmatched junction nucleotides: 10. TCRdb's copy holds only in-frame clones and misses some; the assay was immunoSEQ multiplex PCR. The data contain 61,000 or so clones, around 81% of them seen just once; the ten biggest clones take up around 0.53%. Single viable CD3+CD4+CD8-CD45RO+ cells were sorted as the memory CD4+ T cells.

The rearrangement uses TRBV4-3 and TRBJ1-4; 7 bases match TRBD1. The sequence was collected from an adult in good health and CMV-seronegative. Some clones in this sample may be carry-over from other donors' samples. Sample: memory CD4+ T cells from blood. The CDR3 sequence is CASSRSTGSPEKLFF. Here the CDR3 DNA reads TGCGCCAGCAGCCGCTCGACAGGGAGCCCGGAAAAACTGTTTTTT.